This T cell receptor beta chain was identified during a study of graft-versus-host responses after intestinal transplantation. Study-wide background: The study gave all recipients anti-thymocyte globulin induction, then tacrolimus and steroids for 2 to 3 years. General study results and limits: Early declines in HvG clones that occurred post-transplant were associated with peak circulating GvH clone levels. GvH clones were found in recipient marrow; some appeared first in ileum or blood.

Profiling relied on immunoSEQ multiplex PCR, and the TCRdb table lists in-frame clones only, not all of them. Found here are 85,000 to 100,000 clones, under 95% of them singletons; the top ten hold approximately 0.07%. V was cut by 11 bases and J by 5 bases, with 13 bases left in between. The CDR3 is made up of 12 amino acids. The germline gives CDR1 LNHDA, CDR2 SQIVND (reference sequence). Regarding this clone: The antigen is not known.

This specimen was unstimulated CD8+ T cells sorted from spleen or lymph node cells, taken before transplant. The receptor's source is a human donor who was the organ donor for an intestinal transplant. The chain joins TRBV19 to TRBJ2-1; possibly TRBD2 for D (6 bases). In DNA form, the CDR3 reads TGTGCCGCTTGCGGCGGGAACAATGAGCAGTTCTTC. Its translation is CAACGGNNEQFF.